This TCR beta chain was captured in a study of blood T cells in healthy people across ages (dated by TCRdb to between 2015 and 2016). For the study in its entirety: In model experiments, template switching captured roughly one uniquely barcoded TCR beta cDNA molecule for every two T cells. The donors were split into four age groups: young (average about 15 years), middle-aged (39), aged (approximately 60) and long-lived (approximately 89). Using the same blood draw, the study looked at two additional independent replicas of 1 million unique cDNA reads for two donors, one aged 18 to 30 and the other aged 80 or older. Age-related changes in TCR beta repertoire diversity were measured in the study by deep sequencing normalized with unique cDNA molecular identifiers.

Receptor libraries were prepared by 5' RACE. Sequencing was carried out with an Illumina HiSeq 2500. A second PCR of roughly 6 to 12 cycles was run with a J-beta primer mix and a sample-barcoded 5' primer. A template-switch 5' adaptor carrying 12 random nucleotides introduced a unique molecular identifier onto each TCR beta cDNA molecule. At least 2.5 million CDR3-containing paired-end reads were obtained from each sample. First-strand cDNA was synthesized from all RNA with the Mint cDNA synthesis kit, primed by a TRBC-specific oligonucleotide. After uracil-DNA glycosylase treatment, a first 18-cycle PCR used universal primers M1SS and BC2_uni_R on all cDNA. Regarding the original processing steps: Normalization of each sample was performed by random selection of 1 million high-quality reads, each carrying a distinct molecular identifier. Instead of being binned into consensus sequences, reads with shared molecular identifiers were discarded. MiTCR, run with a Q25 quality threshold and the strictest error-elimination algorithm, handled CDR3 identification, clonotype clustering and error correction. Lower-bound total TCR beta diversity was estimated with a nonparametric unseen species model using Euler transformation. The public reads were quality trimmed at Q25 with fastp and then assembled into clones with MiXCR by TCRdb, keeping productive beta chains. One record per CDR3 amino acid sequence lists the most common genes and DNA. The V and J calls were not made by the authors but by TCRdb's processing. The sample includes some 1,000,000 distinct CDR3 sequences, with about 25% observed a single time. Around 0.75% of the sample goes to the ten largest clones.

V loses 3 bases, J loses 8 bases, and the germline ends lie 7 bases apart. There are 11 amino acids in the CDR3, from cysteine to phenylalanine inclusive. The kept DNA is CDR3 alone, 33 bases in frame from the first base. The germline V gene (reference sequence) provides CDR1 DFQATT and CDR2 SNEGSKA. Findings and caveats that apply to the study as a whole: Compared with the aged group, the long-lived group had more naive CD4+ T cells, fewer expanded clones and increased TCR diversity, a pattern suggesting age selection. Observed TCR beta diversity per million T cells fell roughly linearly with age, and a significant reduction was already apparent by age roughly 40. Bulk unsorted PBMC profiling prevented conclusive comparison of naive and antigen-experienced compartments. There was a strong correlation between observed TCR beta diversity and the percentage of naive T cells measured by flow cytometry. Total diversity estimates from one million sequenced T cells were considered lower bounds and underestimates. Because the CMV infection status of the donors was unknown, age-related changes in expanded clonotypes may potentially have been confounded.

Systemically healthy Caucasian individuals from Russia, approximately 39 in total and aged roughly 6 to 95 years, were included as donors. About 10 milliliters of peripheral blood were collected from each donor into EDTA-treated Vacutainer tubes. Ficoll-Paque density-gradient centrifugation was used to isolate PBMCs, with at least 6.5 million per sample. Trizol reagent was used to extract total RNA from the PBMCs, yielding at least 5.5 micrograms per sample. For every donor, flow cytometry on a PBMC aliquot measured the percentage of naive CD45RAhigh/CD27high T cells. Regarding this clonotype: Its antigen has not been determined. There are no base qualities to consult, and no much larger clone falls within one base.

This sample also appeared in a second study, on T cells of mothers and their children. The second study's authors report: Donors were nine systemically healthy Caucasian individuals: three mothers and their six children. cDNA synthesis used all of the extracted RNA, with 1.5 ug of RNA in each 15 ul reaction. In the second PCR, the M1S primer added sample barcodes and 2-4 random nucleotides. Over 9 million TCR beta CDR3 reads came from each mother, compared with approximately 3 million reads from each child. TCR recombination output is similarly shaped by thymic selection in related and unrelated pairs, with a minor effect exerted by inherited differences. Related mother-child pairs always showed normalized repertoire overlap that was slightly higher than in unrelated mother-child pairs, though the difference was never significant. With a sensitivity of approximately 92 clones per million clonotypes, no persistent microchimeric T cell clones were detected. To look for features that set related mother-child pairs apart from unrelated individuals, the researchers ran deep NGS to compare the TCR beta repertoires of mothers and children. On average, the children were about 12 +/- 4 years old, while the mothers were roughly 36 +/- 4 years old. Libraries were sequenced on Illumina HiSeq 2000 with 100+100 nt paired-end reads after adapter ligation with NEBNext reagents. To prevent cross-contamination, the mother and child libraries were prepared one month apart and sequenced in separate runs. For each donor, somewhere between roughly 500,000 and 2,100,000 distinct TCR beta clonotypes were identified. Naive TCR beta clonotypes were estimated from low-frequency clonotypes matched to each donor's FACS-determined naive share, without sorting.

Specimen: blood. The rearranged chain carries TRBV20-1 and TRBJ1-4, with the D gene too uncertain to name. This clonotype was sampled from a girl aged 2 to 10 in good health. The sequenced DNA: TGCAGTGCTAGCCCCGCCGAAAAACTGTTTTTT. Its protein product is CSASPAEKLFF.